Sequencing of this T cell receptor beta chain was carried out in a study of control samples from healthy donors and cancer patients. The CDR3 loop spans 15 amino acids. Trimming pared 2 bases from V and 6 bases from J, leaving 16 bases between. CDR1 SEHNR and CDR2 FQNEAQ come from the germline V gene (reference sequence). Method: immunoSEQ multiplex PCR; TCRdb's copy keeps in-frame clones and lacks some. Here the sample spans 90,000 to 110,000 clones, 90% being singletons. This chain uses TRBV7-9 with TRBJ1-1; unclear D gene. The clonotype comes from a human donor in good health. The donor label of this sample is uncertain. Material for sequencing was blood. DNA of the CDR3: TGTGCCAGCAGCTTATCTTTCACCGGGGTCGCTGAAGCTTTCTTT. It codes for CASSLSFTGVAEAFF.